Included here is one T cell receptor beta chain sequence, with context. The CDR3 runs to 16 residues. Per the germline V gene, CDR1 is GTSNPN and CDR2 is SVGIG (reference sequence). V shed 0 bases and J shed 5 bases, with 19 bases lying between them. Profiling relied on immunoSEQ multiplex PCR, and the TCRdb table lists in-frame clones only, not all of them. The profile covers 60,000 to 75,000 clones, with 85% to 95% appearing a single time and less than 4.5% taken by the ten largest. Input material: PBMCs. This sequence was found in a man aged 40-49 years with rheumatoid arthritis. The genes are TRBV30 and TRBJ2-5, with D possibly matching TRBD1 (6 bases). CDR3 loop: CAWSVRGGQGIETQYF. The CDR3 DNA reads as TGTGCCTGGAGTGTAAGAGGCGGTCAGGGGATTGAGACCCAGTACTTC.